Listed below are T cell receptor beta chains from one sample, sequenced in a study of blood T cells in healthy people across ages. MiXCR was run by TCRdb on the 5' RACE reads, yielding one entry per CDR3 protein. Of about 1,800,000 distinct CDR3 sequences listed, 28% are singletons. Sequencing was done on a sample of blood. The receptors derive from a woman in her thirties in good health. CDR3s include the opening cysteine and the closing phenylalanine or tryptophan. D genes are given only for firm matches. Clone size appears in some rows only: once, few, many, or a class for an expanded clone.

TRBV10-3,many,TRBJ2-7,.,CAISEWGGNEQYF,TGTGCCATCAGTGAGTGGGGTGGAAACGAGCAGTACTTC
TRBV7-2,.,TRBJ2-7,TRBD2,CVSRPTSGGSYEQYF,TGTGTCAGCAGGCCAACTAGCGGGGGATCCTACGAGCAGTACTTC
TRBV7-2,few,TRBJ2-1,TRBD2,CASSRSGSESYNEQFF,TGTGCCAGCAGCCGTAGCGGGAGCGAGAGCTACAATGAGCAGTTCTTC
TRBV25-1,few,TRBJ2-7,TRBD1,CASSGFGQGVPSYEQYF,TGTGCCAGCAGTGGTTTCGGACAGGGGGTTCCTTCCTACGAGCAGTACTTC
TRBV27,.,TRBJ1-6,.,CASSLGGHNSPLHF,TGTGCCAGCAGTCTTGGTGGGCATAATTCACCCCTCCACTTT
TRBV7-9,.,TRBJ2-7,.,CASSPGQGLRPYEQYF,TGTGCCAGCAGCCCAGGACAGGGACTAAGACCCTACGAGCAGTACTTC
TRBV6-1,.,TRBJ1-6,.,CASNEGLAPLHF,TGTGCCAGCAATGAGGGACTTGCACCCCTCCACTTT
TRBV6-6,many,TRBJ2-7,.,CASSANYEQYF,TGTGCCAGCTCCGCCAACTACGAGCAGTACTTC
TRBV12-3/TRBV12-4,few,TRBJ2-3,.,CASRTTREIDTQYF,TGTGCCAGCAGAACGACCCGGGAAATAGATACGCAGTATTTT
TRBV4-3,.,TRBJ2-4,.,CASSIFNEAKNIQYF,TGCGCCAGCAGTATTTTTAACGAGGCCAAAAACATTCAGTACTTC
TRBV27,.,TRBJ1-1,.,CASSIWGAGDTEAFF,TGTGCCAGCAGTATCTGGGGGGCGGGGGACACTGAAGCTTTCTTT
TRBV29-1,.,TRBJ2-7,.,CSVSARGRDEQYF,TGCAGCGTTTCGGCCCGGGGTAGGGACGAGCAGTACTTC
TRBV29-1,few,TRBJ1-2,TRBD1,CSVEMAGGEGYTF,TGCAGCGTTGAAATGGCAGGGGGTGAGGGCTACACCTTC
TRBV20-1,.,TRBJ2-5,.,CSAPKGSGAGETQYF,TGCAGTGCTCCCAAAGGATCGGGGGCAGGAGAGACCCAGTACTTC
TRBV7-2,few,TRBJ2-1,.,CASSFLSPWTEQFF,TGTGCCAGCAGTTTCCTAAGCCCTTGGACTGAGCAGTTCTTC
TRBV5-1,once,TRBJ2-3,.,CASTHGGRGGADTQYF,TGCGCCAGCACCCACGGCGGCAGGGGAGGTGCAGATACGCAGTATTTT
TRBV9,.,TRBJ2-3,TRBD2,CASSVALAGSDTQYF,TGTGCCAGCAGCGTAGCCCTAGCGGGATCAGATACGCAGTATTTT
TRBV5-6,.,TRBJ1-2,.,CASSPGSVYGYTF,TGTGCCAGCAGTCCGGGAAGTGTTTATGGCTACACCTTC
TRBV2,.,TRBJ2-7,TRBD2,CASKYGTTNEQYF,TGTGCCAGCAAATATGGGACTACCAATGAGCAGTACTTC
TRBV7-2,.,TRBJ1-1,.,CATVGGGTEAFF,TGTGCCACCGTCGGTGGGGGCACTGAAGCTTTCTTT
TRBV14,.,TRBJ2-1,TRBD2,CASSILTSGGGEQFF,TGTGCCAGCAGCATCCTGACTAGCGGGGGAGGTGAGCAGTTCTTC
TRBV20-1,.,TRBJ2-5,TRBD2,CSAPAGASETQYF,TGCAGTGCTCCAGCGGGGGCCTCGGAGACCCAGTACTTC
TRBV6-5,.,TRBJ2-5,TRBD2,CASRFSGRSYNEQYF,TGTGCCAGCAGGTTTAGCGGGAGGTCCTACAATGAGCAGTACTTC
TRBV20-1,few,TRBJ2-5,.,CSAREENREETQYF,TGCAGTGCTAGAGAGGAAAACAGGGAAGAGACCCAGTACTTC
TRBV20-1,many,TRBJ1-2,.,CSALAGISDGYTF,TGCAGTGCTCTCGCCGGGATCTCCGATGGCTACACCTTC
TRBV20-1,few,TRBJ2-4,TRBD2,CSAPTSGGPSYNEQYF,TGCAGTGCTCCCACTAGCGGGGGACCCTCCTACAATGAGCAGTACTTC
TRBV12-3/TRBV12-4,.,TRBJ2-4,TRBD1,CASSLAHTFRDRVYGQYF,TGTGCCAGCAGTTTAGCTCATACGTTCCGAGACAGGGTTTACGGGCAGTACTTC
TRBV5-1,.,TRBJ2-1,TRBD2,CASSSISGHNSYNEQFF,TGCGCCAGCAGCTCCATTAGCGGGCACAACTCCTACAATGAGCAGTTCTTC
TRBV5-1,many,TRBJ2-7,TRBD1,CASSQDRGRSYEQYF,TGCGCCAGCAGCCAGGACAGGGGTCGCTCCTACGAGCAGTACTTC
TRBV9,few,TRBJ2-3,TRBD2,CASSVATSSGGSTDTQYF,TGTGCCAGCAGCGTAGCTACGTCTAGCGGGGGGAGCACAGATACGCAGTATTTT
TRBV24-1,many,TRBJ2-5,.,CATSEGGEKTQYF,TGTGCCACCAGTGAAGGGGGAGAGAAGACCCAGTACTTC
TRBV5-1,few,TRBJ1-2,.,CASSPWGEANYGYTF,TGCGCCAGCAGCCCATGGGGCGAAGCTAACTATGGCTACACCTTC
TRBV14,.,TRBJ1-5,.,CASSRKRFPGNQPQHF,TGTGCCAGCAGCCGGAAACGGTTTCCGGGCAATCAGCCCCAGCATTTT
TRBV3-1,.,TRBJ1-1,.,CASSQEMKRARDIGTEAFF,TGTGCCAGCAGCCAAGAAATGAAGCGAGCGAGGGACATAGGTACTGAAGCTTTCTTT
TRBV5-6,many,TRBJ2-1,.,CASSLYSSYNEQFF,TGTGCCAGCAGCTTGTATAGCTCCTACAATGAGCAGTTCTTC
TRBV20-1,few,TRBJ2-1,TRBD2,CSARPKRDSTNEQFF,TGCAGTGCTAGACCAAAGCGGGATTCTACGAATGAGCAGTTCTTC
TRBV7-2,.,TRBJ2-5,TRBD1,CASSQHTGGQETQYF,TGTGCCAGCAGTCAACATACAGGGGGGCAAGAGACCCAGTACTTC
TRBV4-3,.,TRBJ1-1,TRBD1,CASSTGEFTEAFF,TGCGCCAGCAGTACAGGGGAATTTACTGAAGCTTTCTTT
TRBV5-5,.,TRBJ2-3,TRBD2,CASSPPHETSTDTRYF,TGTGCCAGCAGCCCGCCCCACGAGACTAGCACAGATACGCGGTATTTT
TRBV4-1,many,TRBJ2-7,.,CASSRGAGAYEQYF,TGCGCCAGCAGCCGGGGGGCAGGAGCCTACGAGCAGTACTTC
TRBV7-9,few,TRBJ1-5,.,CASSLGTVRGAYSNQPQHF,TGTGCCAGCAGCTTAGGTACCGTCAGGGGTGCTTATAGCAATCAGCCCCAGCATTTT
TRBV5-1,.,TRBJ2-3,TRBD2,CASSFPGGKTDTQYF,TGCGCCAGCAGCTTTCCGGGAGGAAAGACAGATACGCAGTATTTT
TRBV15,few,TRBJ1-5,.,CATSRGTASNQPQHF,TGTGCCACCAGCAGAGGGACGGCTAGCAATCAGCCCCAGCATTTT
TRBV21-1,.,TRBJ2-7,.,CASSKRSRGLAASSYEQYF,TGTGCCAGCAGCAAACGCTCTAGAGGACTAGCGGCCAGCTCCTACGAGCAGTACTTC
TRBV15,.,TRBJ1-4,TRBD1,CATSRETGNEKLFF,TGTGCCACCAGCAGAGAGACAGGGAATGAAAAACTGTTTTTT
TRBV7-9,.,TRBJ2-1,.,CASSLTWGAEDNEQFF,TGTGCCAGCAGCTTAACCTGGGGGGCAGAAGACAATGAGCAGTTCTTC
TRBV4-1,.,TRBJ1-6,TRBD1,CASSQVLGLTGGVSPLHF,TGCGCCAGCAGCCAAGTTCTTGGCCTGACAGGGGGGGTTTCACCCCTCCACTTT